Following are 10 T cell receptor beta chains from one sample sequenced in a study of shared clonotypes between healthy human individuals (dated by TCRdb to 2018 to 2020). Library method: the immunoSEQ multiplex PCR assay. Imported from immuneACCESS, the table was reduced by TCRdb to in-frame sequences with V and J called. These copies leave out some clones; in studies compared against another copy, an unresolved V gene accounts for under half, and the cause of the remainder is not known. The sample contains millions of clones, roughly 93% of them found a single time. Jointly, the top ten make up 0.39% of the sample. Sequencing was performed on naive CD4+ T cells from PBMCs. What this sample's cell subset or site label stands for: CD45RA+ positively selected. The receptors stem from a man in his late teens or twenties in good health. Some clones in this sample may be carry-over from other donors' samples.

The chain is built from TRBV4-1 and TRBJ2-1, with 7 bases lining up with TRBD2. V lost 0 bases and J lost 5; bases outside the gene matches: 7. The CDR3 length is 16 residues. Germline loops: CDR1 MGHRA, CDR2 YSYEKL. CDR3 residues: CASSQEELAINNEQFF. The CDR3 DNA reads as TGCGCCAGCAGCCAAGAAGAACTAGCGATAAACAATGAGCAGTTCTTC.

The chain combines TRBV2 with TRBJ1-1, with 7 bases aligning to TRBD1. V lost 5 bases to trimming and J lost 3 bases; unmatched junction nucleotides: 9. The CDR3 runs 15 residues. Germline-derived CDR1 and CDR2 are SNHLY and FYNNEI. In DNA, the CDR3 is TGTGCCAGCAGTCGAAGCCAGACAGGGCACACTGAAGCTTTCTTT. This codes for CASSRSQTGHTEAFF. Variable domain in full (rest from reference TRBV2 and TRBJ1-1): EPEVTQTPSHQVTQMGQEVILRCVPISNHLYFYWYRQILGQKVEFLVSFYNNEISEKSEIFDDQFSVERPDGSNFTLKIRSTKLEDSAMYFCASSRSQTGHTEAFFGQGTRLTVV.

The V call is TRBV27, the J call TRBJ2-4; 10 bases line up with TRBD1. V was pared by 0 bases and J by 4 bases, with 3 bases of the junction left unmatched. The CDR3 loop spans 16 amino acids. Germline V gives CDR1 MNHEY, CDR2 SMNVEV (reference sequence). The CDR3: CASSLSGDRGKNIQYF. In DNA, the CDR3 is TGTGCCAGCAGTTTATCGGGGGACAGGGGTAAAAACATTCAGTACTTC.

The rearrangement uses TRBV6-5 and TRBJ1-5; 7 positions agree with TRBD1. V trimming: 2 bases; J trimming: 7 bases; junction bases outside the gene matches: 2. This CDR3 region has 13 residues. Germline CDR1 reads MNHEY; CDR2 reads SVGAGI. In DNA, the CDR3 is TGTGCCAGCAGTTACAGGGGGCAGCAGCCCCAGCATTTT. It yields the protein CASSYRGQQPQHF.

The V call is TRBV5-1, the J call TRBJ1-1, with D unclear. The CDR3 is 14 amino acids. The V and J ends lost 3 bases and 2 bases respectively, with 11 bases between them. Germline CDR1 reads SGHRS; CDR2 reads YFSETQ. CDR3 coding DNA: TGCGCCAGCAGCTCGGTCAGCGCAAACACTGAAGCTTTCTTT. Its translation is CASSSVSANTEAFF.

The J gene is TRBJ2-7, the V gene TRBV29-1; no definite D call. Germline V CDR1 and CDR2: SQVTM, ANQGSEA. This CDR3 spans 11 amino acids. Trimming removed 2 bases at V and 7 bases at J, with 9 bases between. This chain's CDR3 is CSVESPKEQYF. Here the CDR3 DNA reads TGCAGCGTTGAAAGCCCCAAAGAGCAGTACTTC.

The chain joins TRBV19 to TRBJ1-5; weak D call: TRBD1 (6 bases). Trimming cost V 5 bases and J 3 bases, with 17 bases left between them. The CDR3 has 16 amino acids. Germline V CDR1 and CDR2: LNHDA, SQIVND (reference sequence). CDR3 amino acids: CASSALTGQFNQPQHF. CDR3 sequence (DNA): TGTGCCAGTAGTGCCCTCACGGGACAATTCAATCAGCCCCAGCATTTT.

This clone was picked up one time. Other nucleotide sequences from this sample produce the same CDR3. The rearrangement links TRBV9 to TRBJ1-1; weak D call: TRBD1 (6 bases). CDR3 length: 13 residues. V lost 0 bases and J lost 4, with 7 bases in between. The germline CDR1 and CDR2 sequences are SGDLS and YYNGEE. CDR3 amino acids: CASSVEGGTEAFF. CDR3 nucleotide sequence: TGTGCCAGCAGCGTAGAAGGGGGCACTGAAGCTTTCTTT.

This rearrangement joins TRBV28 to TRBJ1-2; TRBD1 matches at 7 bases. Germline values: CDR1 MDHEN, CDR2 SYDVKM. The CDR3 is 14 amino acids. V gave up 5 bases and J gave up 3 bases; unmatched junction bases: 6. Here the CDR3 DNA reads TGTGCCAGCAGTCTTATAGGGGGCGACTATGGCTACACCTTC. Amino acids: CASSLIGGDYGYTF.

About this clone itself: The same CDR3 arises from other DNA sequences in this sample as well. The J gene is TRBJ2-1, the V gene TRBV5-1; no clear D. This CDR3 has 14 residues. V lost 1 base and J 0 bases, leaving 5 bases between the germline ends. The V gene's germline CDR1 is SGHRS and CDR2 YFSETQ. CDR3: CASSLLSSYNEQFF. The CDR3 region has the DNA TGCGCCAGCAGCTTGTTAAGCTCCTACAATGAGCAGTTCTTC.